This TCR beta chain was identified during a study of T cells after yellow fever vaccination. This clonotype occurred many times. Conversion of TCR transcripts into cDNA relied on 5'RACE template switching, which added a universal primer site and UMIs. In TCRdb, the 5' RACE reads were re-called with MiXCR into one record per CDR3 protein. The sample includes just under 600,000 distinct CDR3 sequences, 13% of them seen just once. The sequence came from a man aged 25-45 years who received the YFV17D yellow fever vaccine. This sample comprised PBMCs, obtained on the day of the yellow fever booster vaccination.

This CDR3 reads CASSSGVYNEQFF. The CDR3 DNA reads as TGCGCCAGCAGCTCCGGAGTGTACAATGAGCAGTTCTTC. The rearrangement links TRBV5-1 to TRBJ2-1, with D unresolved. V was shortened by 3 bases and J by 4 bases, with 8 bases between the two germline ends. The CDR3 consists of 13 residues. CDR1 and CDR2 from the germline V gene are SGHRS and YFSETQ.